The present T cell receptor beta chain was sequenced within a study of tumor-infiltrating lymphocytes in localized non-small cell lung cancer. Study-level information: Some samples were collected after neoadjuvant chemotherapy; smokers, never-smokers and several histologies were included.

The data were produced by immunoSEQ multiplex PCR, yet TCRdb's version contains in-frame clones alone and is incomplete. The data show about 16,000 clones, 70% to 80% seen once. This CDR3 is 14 amino acids long. Germline V gives CDR1 SGHRS, CDR2 YFSETQ. Trimming pared 5 bases from V and 5 bases from J, leaving 13 bases between. Concerning this clone itself: Its cognate antigen is unknown.

Findings and caveats of the study: Tumors had more T cell infiltration than uninvolved lung, per TCRbeta sequencing and CD3 counts. Different pieces of the same tissue went to different assays, confounding technical variation with intratumor heterogeneity.

The receptor comes from a human donor with non-small cell lung cancer. Material: lung tumor tissue. The V gene is TRBV5-1, the J gene TRBJ2-2, with D hard to call. The CDR3 region is CASRVVESTGELFF. In DNA form, the CDR3 reads TGCGCCAGCAGAGTAGTGGAATCGACCGGGGAGCTGTTTTTT.